A selection of T cell receptor beta chains follows, all from one sample in a study of cytomegalovirus exposure and HLA in healthy donors. The method was immunoSEQ multiplex PCR; TCRdb's version includes in-frame clones alone and lacks a portion of them. The sample lists 190,000 or so clones, roughly 77% seen once, with approximately 0.39% in the top ten. The sequenced sample consisted of PBMCs. Receptors originate from a male donor in good health and CMV-seropositive. The conserved cysteine and the conserved F or W are not part of the CDR3 here. The D gene is left open where the match is weak. Only part of the rows carry a size: once, few, many, or a class if the clone is expanded.

j_gene | abundance | v_gene | d_gene | CDR3aa
TRBJ2-3 | once | TRBV5-4 | . | ASGLKSLPTDTQY
TRBJ2-7 | . | TRBV19 | TRBD1 | ASSGTGRTYEQY
TRBJ2-3 | . | TRBV7-9 | . | ASSFDGGTDTQY
TRBJ2-2 | . | TRBV5-5 | TRBD1 | ASSWGTGRNTGELF
TRBJ1-1 | few | TRBV4-2 | . | ASSQEGNDRDTKAYNTEAF
TRBJ2-6 | once | TRBV18 | . | ASRDSGANVLT
TRBJ2-1 | . | TRBV7-6 | TRBD2 | ASSSGGTRPTNEQF
TRBJ1-5 | . | TRBV9 | . | ASSADTGSNQPQH
TRBJ1-2 | . | TRBV6-5 | . | ASSYSGGNYGYT
TRBJ2-7 | once | TRBV27 | . | ASRVGVTAYEQY
TRBJ2-7 | . | TRBV6-5 | . | ASSYEGTNYEQY
TRBJ1-3 | . | TRBV14 | . | ASAQGQSGNTIY
TRBJ2-7 | few | TRBV4-3 | TRBD1 | ASSQDGTGSYEQY
TRBJ1-2 | . | TRBV5-4 | . | ASLERGPGILWGGYT
TRBJ1-5 | . | TRBV28 | TRBD1 | ASRMQGARNQPQH
TRBJ1-5 | once | TRBV10-2 | . | ASSGLPKTSYSQPQH
TRBJ2-2 | . | TRBV27 | TRBD2 | ASISGLAGVKGGELF
TRBJ2-1 | . | TRBV10-3 | TRBD1 | AISDHRGQSYNEQF
TRBJ2-7 | . | TRBV11-2 | . | ASSLERTVQDEQY
TRBJ2-7 | . | TRBV30 | TRBD2 | AWSWGGSYEQY
TRBJ2-7 | . | TRBV7-3 | TRBD2 | ASSSYPGLAGKQY
TRBJ2-1 | . | TRBV7-2 | TRBD2 | ASTLGGAGDNEQF
TRBJ1-4 | . | TRBV10-3 | . | AIRDSMVEKLF
TRBJ1-1 | . | TRBV2 | . | ASSDSGQPRRGSMNTEAF
TRBJ1-5 | . | TRBV5-6 | . | ASSLAQGWDQPQH
TRBJ2-7 | . | TRBV2 | TRBD1 | ASPPGQGLREQY
TRBJ1-1 | . | TRBV19 | TRBD1 | ASSITYRGTGTEAF
TRBJ2-1 | . | TRBV4-1 | TRBD2 | ASSAQREIGEQF
TRBJ2-6 | . | TRBV7-9 | . | SSSFATGSGANVLT
. | . | TRBV5-3 | TRBD2 | ARSHIHWPSGRSEQY
TRBJ1-4 | . | TRBV2 | TRBD1 | ASSEQGAENEKLF
TRBJ2-2 | . | TRBV7-2 | TRBD2 | ASSLGSSGGVYTGELF
TRBJ2-2 | . | TRBV6-5 | . | ASMVPTNTGELF
TRBJ1-5 | . | TRBV9 | . | ASSVGPAGNQPQH
TRBJ2-7 | . | TRBV5-5 | TRBD1 | ASSRLSGTGVYEQY
TRBJ1-4 | . | TRBV19 | . | ASSIQTGYAEKLF
TRBJ1-2 | . | TRBV25-1 | TRBD1 | ASSVGQGRGYGYT
TRBJ2-1 | . | TRBV7-9 | TRBD1 | ASSLTGEHNEQF
TRBJ1-6 | . | TRBV7-2 | . | ASSLPITTGSPLH
TRBJ2-7 | . | TRBV10-3 | TRBD2 | AISQAGGSYEQY
TRBJ2-2 | . | TRBV14 | . | ASSHTQAGSGELF
TRBJ2-7 | . | TRBV27 | . | ASSLGPIRNGEQY
TRBJ2-5 | . | TRBV29-1 | . | SVLGRKETQY
TRBJ2-1 | . | TRBV9 | TRBD2 | ASSVGNSGRSEQF
TRBJ2-3 | . | TRBV4-1 | TRBD2 | ASRSSGRALITDTQY
TRBJ1-5 | once | TRBV6-5 | . | ASSRQPRNQPQH